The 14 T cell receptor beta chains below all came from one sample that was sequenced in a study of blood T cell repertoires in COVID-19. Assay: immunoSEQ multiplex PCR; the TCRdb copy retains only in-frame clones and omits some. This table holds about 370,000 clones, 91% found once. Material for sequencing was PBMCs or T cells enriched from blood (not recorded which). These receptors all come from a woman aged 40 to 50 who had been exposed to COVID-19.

In DNA, the CDR3 is TGTGCCAGCAGCCCCACAGGGAATTCACCCCTCCACTTT. It translates to CASSPTGNSPLHF. The chain is built from TRBV9 and TRBJ1-6, with a tentative D call TRBD1 (6 bases). The CDR3 sequence is 13 residues long. Germline CDR1 reads SGDLS; CDR2 reads YYNGEE. The V end was cut by 4 bases, the J end by 7 bases, with 9 bases between.

The CDR3, as DNA: TGTGCCAGCTCACCAAATGACAGGAGTTACAATGAGCAGTTCTTC. It is translated as CASSPNDRSYNEQFF. The gene calls are TRBV18 and TRBJ2-1; D possibly corresponds to TRBD1 (6 bases). Germline lookup yields CDR1 KGHSH and CDR2 LQKENI. This CDR3 spans 15 amino acids. The V end was cut by 2 bases, the J end by 4 bases, with 12 bases between.

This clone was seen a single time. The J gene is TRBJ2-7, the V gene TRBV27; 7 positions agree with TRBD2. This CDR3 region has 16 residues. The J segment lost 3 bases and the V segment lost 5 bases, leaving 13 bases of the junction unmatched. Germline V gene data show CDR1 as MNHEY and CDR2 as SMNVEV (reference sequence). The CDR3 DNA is TGTGCCAGCAGTAACCTTGGGGGGGGAGTAAGCTACGAGCAGTACTTC. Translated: CASSNLGGGVSYEQYF.

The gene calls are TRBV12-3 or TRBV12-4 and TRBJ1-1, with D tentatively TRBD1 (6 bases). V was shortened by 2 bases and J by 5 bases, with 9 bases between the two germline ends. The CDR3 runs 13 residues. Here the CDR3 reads CASSLIRGTEAFF. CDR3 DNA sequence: TGTGCCAGCAGTTTAATTAGGGGGACTGAAGCTTTCTTT.

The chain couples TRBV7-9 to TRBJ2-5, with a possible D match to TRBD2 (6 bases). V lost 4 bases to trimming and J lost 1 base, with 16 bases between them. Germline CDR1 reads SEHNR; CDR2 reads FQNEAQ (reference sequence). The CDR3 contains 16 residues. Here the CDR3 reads CASSSLSGQSQETQYF. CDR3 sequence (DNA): TGTGCCAGCAGCTCCCTAAGCGGGCAATCCCAAGAGACCCAGTACTTC.

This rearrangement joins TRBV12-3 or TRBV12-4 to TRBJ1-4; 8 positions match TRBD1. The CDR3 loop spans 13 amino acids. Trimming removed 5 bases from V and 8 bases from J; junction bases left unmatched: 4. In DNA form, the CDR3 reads TGTGCCAGCAGTCCACAGGGGGGCGAAAAACTGTTTTTT. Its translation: CASSPQGGEKLFF.

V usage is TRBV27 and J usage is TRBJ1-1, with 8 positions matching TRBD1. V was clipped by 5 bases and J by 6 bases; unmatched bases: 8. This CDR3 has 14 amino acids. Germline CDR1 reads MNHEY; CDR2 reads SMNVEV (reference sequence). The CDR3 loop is CASSHQGQVAEAFF. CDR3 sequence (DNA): TGTGCCAGCAGTCATCAGGGACAGGTGGCTGAAGCTTTCTTT.

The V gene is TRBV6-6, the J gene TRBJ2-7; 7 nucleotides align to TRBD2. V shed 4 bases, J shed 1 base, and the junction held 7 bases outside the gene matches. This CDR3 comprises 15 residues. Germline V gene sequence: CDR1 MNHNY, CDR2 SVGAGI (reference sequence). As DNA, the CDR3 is TGTGCCAGCAGTTTAAGGCGGGAGAAATCCTACGAGCAGTACTTC. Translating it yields CASSLRREKSYEQYF.

This CDR3 reads CASSYLLMGGEETQYF. CDR3 in DNA: TGTGCCAGCAGTTACCTCCTGATGGGGGGGGAAGAGACCCAGTACTTC. V is TRBV6-6 and J is TRBJ2-5; TRBD2 matches 7 bases. The germline CDR1 and CDR2 sequences are MNHNY and SVGAGI (reference sequence). The V segment lost 2 bases and the J segment 3 bases; nucleotides outside the gene matches: 9. This CDR3 has 16 amino acids.

The CDR3 spells CASSPDAGLSGANVLTF. As DNA, the CDR3 is TGTGCCAGCAGTCCCGACGCAGGGCTCTCTGGGGCCAACGTCCTGACTTTC. V and J are TRBV6-4 and TRBJ2-6, with D perhaps TRBD1 (5 bases). Trimming took 5 bases from V and 0 from J, leaving 14 bases between them. CDR3 length: 17 amino acids. The germline CDR1 and CDR2 sequences are MRHNA and SNTAGT.

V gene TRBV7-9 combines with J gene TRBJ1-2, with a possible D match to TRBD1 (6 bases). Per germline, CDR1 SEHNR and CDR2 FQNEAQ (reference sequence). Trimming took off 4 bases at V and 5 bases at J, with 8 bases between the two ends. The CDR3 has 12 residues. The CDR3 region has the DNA TGTGCCAGCAGCTCCGGACAGTATGGCTACACCTTC. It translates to CASSSGQYGYTF.

DNA of the CDR3: TGTGCCACCAGTGATTGGGCAGACACTGAAGCTTTCTTT. This sequence encodes CATSDWADTEAFF. This sequence joins TRBV24-1 and TRBJ1-1; D remains ambiguous. CDR3 length equals 13 residues. Germline CDR1 and CDR2: KGHDR and SFDVKD. V lost 2 bases and J lost 3, with 6 bases in between.

The CDR3 here is CSVGGLGTEAFF. The CDR3 DNA reads TGCAGCGTTGGGGGGCTAGGGACTGAAGCTTTCTTT. The gene calls are TRBV29-1 and TRBJ1-1, with D possibly being TRBD1 (6 bases). The CDR3 contains 12 residues. V shed 4 bases and J shed 5 bases, with 11 bases lying between them. Germline V gene lookup returns CDR1 SQVTM and CDR2 ANQGSEA.

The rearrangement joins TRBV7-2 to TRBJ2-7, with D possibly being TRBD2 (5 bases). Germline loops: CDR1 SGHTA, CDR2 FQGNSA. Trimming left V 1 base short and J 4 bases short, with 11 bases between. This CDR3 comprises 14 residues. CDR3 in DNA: TGTGCCAGCAGCTTAGATGCAGGACTTTACGAGCAGTACTTC. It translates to CASSLDAGLYEQYF.